This T cell receptor beta chain was profiled in a study of blood T cell repertoires in COVID-19. Study as a whole: Nucleic acid was either cDNA or gDNA, and it came from T cells, B-cell-depleted T cells, or PBMCs.

Germline V lookup: CDR1 KGHSH, CDR2 LQKENI. This CDR3 is built from 14 residues. V shed 2 bases and J 5 bases; nucleotides not matched to a gene: 3. Participant ages covered about 18 to 89 years across 20 to 30 US areas. Cohort assignment relied on participant-reported clinical history. TCRdb's table, derived via immunoSEQ multiplex PCR, lists solely in-frame clones and lacks some. The data show 200,000 to 250,000 clones, approximately 86% seen once. The V call is TRBV18, the J call TRBJ1-2; 9 bases fit TRBD1. This TCR was sampled from a woman between 25 and 40 years old with acute COVID-19. Sequencing was done on a sample of PBMCs or T cells enriched from blood (not recorded which). The CDR3 loop reads CASSPLDRGYGYTF. CDR3 in DNA: TGTGCCAGCTCACCATTAGACAGGGGGTATGGCTACACCTTC.